The 30 T cell receptor beta chains below all came from one sample that was sequenced in a study of blood T cells in healthy people across ages. The use of a sample-barcoded 5' primer and a J-beta primer mix characterized a second PCR of roughly 7 to 12 cycles. TCRdb reanalysed the 5' RACE reads using MiXCR and keeps one entry per CDR3 protein. The data contain about 1.4 million distinct CDR3 sequences, approximately 59% of them singletons. Material for sequencing was blood. These receptor sequences come from a man younger than 35 in good health.

The chain employs TRBV13 and TRBJ2-5; D is perhaps TRBD2 (7 bases). V lost 6 bases to trimming and J lost 2 bases, with 22 bases between them. CDR3 size: 17 residues. Germline values: CDR1 PRHDT, CDR2 FYEKMQ (reference sequence). The CDR3 DNA is TGTGCCAGCAGTCCCCGAGGGGGGGACGCGGGACAAGAGACCCAGTACTTC. Its protein is CASSPRGGDAGQETQYF.

This clonotype was observed a few times. This chain joins TRBV3-1 and TRBJ1-2, with D hard to call. The V gene lost 0 bases and the J gene lost 5 bases, with 7 bases spanning the gap. The CDR3 runs to 13 residues. Germline CDR1 LGHDT, CDR2 YNNKEL (reference sequence). Here the CDR3 reads CASSQEFPYGYTF. CDR3 in DNA: TGTGCCAGCAGCCAAGAATTTCCGTATGGCTACACCTTC.

The chain carries TRBV11-2 and TRBJ2-1; TRBD2 aligns across 9 bases. Germline values: CDR1 SGHAT, CDR2 FQNNGV. Losses at the gene ends were 7 bases for V and 9 bases for J; bases not matched to a gene: 13. The CDR3 extends over 15 amino acids. This CDR3 reads CASTAGGPVLGEQFF. In DNA, the CDR3 is TGTGCCAGCACCGCGGGAGGGCCCGTTTTAGGTGAGCAGTTCTTC.

This clonotype has more than one count but fewer than ten. The CDR3 sequence: CASSLGVGGALFNYGYTF. The CDR3 DNA reads TGTGCCAGCAGTTTGGGAGTGGGGGGGGCCTTATTTAACTATGGCTACACCTTC. The chain joins TRBV28 to TRBJ1-2, with D possibly TRBD1 on 6 matching bases. Looked up from germline, CDR1 is MDHEN and CDR2 is SYDVKM. Deletions cut 3 bases from V and 1 base from J, with 21 bases between. This CDR3 is 18 amino acids long.

The chain uses TRBV6-2 or TRBV6-3 and TRBJ2-7; no clear D. Germline CDR1 and CDR2: MNHEY and SVGEGT. The CDR3 is made up of 13 amino acids. The V end was cut by 2 bases, the J end by 6 bases, with 11 bases between. CDR3 in DNA: TGTGCCAGCAGTTACGATCGACACCGCGAGCAGTACTTC. This translates into CASSYDRHREQYF.

For the CDR3, the DNA is TGCGCCAGCAGCCCGGGAACCGGGACTAGCGGGACCACCTACGAGCAGTACTTC. Protein product: CASSPGTGTSGTTYEQYF. J is TRBJ2-7 and V is TRBV4-1, with 13 bases that match TRBD2. With V trimmed by 4 bases and J by 2 bases, 11 bases remained unmatched. The CDR3 spans 18 residues. Germline V gene lookup returns CDR1 MGHRA and CDR2 YSYEKL.

This CDR3 reads CSVEPGGVLDTQYF. The CDR3, as DNA: TGCAGCGTTGAACCCGGGGGCGTGTTAGATACGCAGTATTTT. The J gene is TRBJ2-3, the V gene TRBV29-1; D may match TRBD1 or TRBD2 (6 bases each). Germline V gene sequence: CDR1 SQVTM, CDR2 ANQGSEA. CDR3 length equals 14 residues. V lost 2 bases and J 5 bases, leaving 14 bases between the germline ends.

J is TRBJ1-1 and V is TRBV27; D gene uncertain. Germline CDR1 MNHEY, CDR2 SMNVEV (reference sequence). V shed 1 base and J shed 4 bases, with 13 bases lying between them. This CDR3 comprises 15 residues. The CDR3: CASSLWGGGSTEAFF. The CDR3 nucleotides are TGTGCCAGCAGTTTATGGGGTGGTGGGAGCACTGAAGCTTTCTTT.

V and J are TRBV7-9 and TRBJ1-4; 8 positions agree with TRBD1. Germline assignment: CDR1 SEHNR and CDR2 FQNEAQ (reference sequence). Unmatched junction bases numbered 9, after V lost 6 bases and J lost 6 bases. The CDR3 length is 15 residues. The CDR3 nucleotides read TGTGCCAGCAGGTCTTACAGGGGGAAGGATGAAAAACTGTTTTTT. It translates to CASRSYRGKDEKLFF.

This clonotype showed up just a few times. The rearrangement joins TRBV29-1 to TRBJ1-2; 10 positions agree with TRBD1. With V trimmed by 5 bases and J by 5 bases, 11 bases remained unmatched. There are 15 residues in the CDR3. Germline CDR1 SQVTM, CDR2 ANQGSEA. This CDR3 reads CSVSTLGQGLYGYTF. CDR3 DNA: TGCAGCGTTAGTACTCTGGGACAGGGGCTTTATGGCTACACCTTC.

The chain employs TRBV20-1 and TRBJ2-4; D unresolved. With the DNA end fitting TRBJ2-7 better, the J assignment may be wrong. CDR1 DFQATT and CDR2 SNEGSKA come from the germline V gene (reference sequence). CDR3 length equals 15 residues. CDR3 loop: CSARERQALSYEQYF. In DNA, the CDR3 is TGCAGTGCTAGAGAGAGGCAGGCCCTCTCCTACGAGCAGTACTTC.

A single count supports this clonotype. The chain carries TRBV5-1 and TRBJ1-2; D uncertain. The germline CDR1 and CDR2 sequences are SGHRS and YFSETQ. The length of the CDR3 is 14 residues. The germline V and J ends were trimmed by 4 bases and 7 bases, with 17 bases remaining between them. For the CDR3, the DNA is TGCGCCAGCAGCCTTGACGGACTAGGCTCTGGCTACACCTTC. This sequence encodes CASSLDGLGSGYTF.

The chain employs TRBV6-5 and TRBJ1-1; D unresolved. Germline values: CDR1 MNHEY, CDR2 SVGAGI. The CDR3 totals 13 residues. Deletions cut 5 bases from V and 4 bases from J, with 11 bases between. CDR3 sequence: CASSPQTSTEAFF. In DNA, the CDR3 is TGTGCCAGCAGTCCACAGACGAGCACTGAAGCTTTCTTT.

This chain joins TRBV4-1 and TRBJ2-1; the match to TRBD2 covers 8 bases. CDR1 and CDR2 (germline): MGHRA, YSYEKL. The CDR3 is 17 amino acids. The V gene end was trimmed by 0 bases and the J gene end by 0 bases; junction bases not matched to a gene: 4. CDR3 DNA: TGCGCCAGCAGCCAAGAACCCAGCGGGAGCTCCTACAATGAGCAGTTCTTC. This codes for CASSQEPSGSSYNEQFF.

This clonotype appeared many times. This CDR3 is CASSGADRVSYEQYF. In nucleotides, the CDR3 is TGTGCCAGCAGTGGGGCAGACAGGGTCTCCTACGAGCAGTACTTC. The chain couples TRBV12-3 or TRBV12-4 to TRBJ2-7, with 7 bases fitting TRBD1. V shed 5 bases and J 0 bases; nucleotides not matched to a gene: 7. The CDR3 has 15 amino acids.

The chain employs TRBV20-1 and TRBJ2-3, with D maybe TRBD2 (5 bases). V lost 3 bases and J 2 bases, leaving 12 bases between the germline ends. CDR1 DFQATT and CDR2 SNEGSKA come from the germline V gene (reference sequence). The CDR3 length is 14 residues. CDR3 residues: CSARDWANTDTQYF. The CDR3 nucleotides read TGCAGTGCTAGGGACTGGGCTAACACAGATACGCAGTATTTT.

The chain is built from TRBV6-1 and TRBJ2-5; 8 nucleotides align to TRBD2. Germline CDR1 is MNHNS and CDR2 is SASEGT. The CDR3 sequence is 17 residues long. The V segment lost 6 bases and the J segment 1 base; nucleotides outside the gene matches: 13. The DNA of the CDR3 is TGTGCCAGCAGCTCGGATACTAGCGGATCGCCCCAAGAGACCCAGTACTTC. Translation gives CASSSDTSGSPQETQYF.

CDR3 in amino acids: CASSTTTGFLDEQYF. In DNA, the CDR3 is TGTGCCAGCAGCACAACGACAGGGTTTCTCGACGAGCAGTACTTC. The J gene is TRBJ2-7, the V gene TRBV7-9, with 7 bases lining up with TRBD1. With V trimmed by 5 bases and J by 5 bases, 12 bases remained unmatched. Germline V gene sequence: CDR1 SEHNR, CDR2 FQNEAQ (reference sequence). This CDR3 region has 15 residues.

This clonotype appeared a few times. The chain uses TRBV10-2 and TRBJ1-2; D gene uncertain. With 3 bases removed from V and 5 bases from J, the gap between germline ends came to 10 bases. CDR3 length equals 13 residues. Germline CDR1 WSHSY, CDR2 SAAADI. CDR3 nucleotide sequence: TGCGCCAGCAGTGATCGACCATCTTATGGCTACACCTTC. Its translation: CASSDRPSYGYTF.

This clonotype was picked up a small number of times. CDR3 DNA: TGTGCCAGCAGCTTATCCGGGGGGAGGTCAGATACGCAGTATTTT. Residues: CASSLSGGRSDTQYF. The chain employs TRBV7-2 and TRBJ2-3, with 7 bases aligning to TRBD2. Germline values: CDR1 SGHTA, CDR2 FQGNSA. The CDR3 extends over 15 amino acids. Germline trimming cut 2 bases from V and 4 bases from J; bases unmatched to any gene: 6.

This chain joins TRBV15 and TRBJ2-6; possible D gene TRBD1, 5 bases. Germline CDR1 is LNHNV and CDR2 is YYDKDF (reference sequence). The V and J ends lost 1 base and 0 bases respectively, with 7 bases between them. CDR3 length: 16 residues. CDR3 DNA sequence: TGTGCCACCAGCAGAGGGGGCCACTCTGGGGCCAACGTCCTGACTTTC. Its protein is CATSRGGHSGANVLTF.

V is TRBV13 and J is TRBJ2-1, with TRBD2 matching over 9 bases. This CDR3 comprises 19 residues. Germline assignment: CDR1 PRHDT and CDR2 FYEKMQ (reference sequence). With 2 bases clipped from V and 4 bases from J, the junction kept 15 bases outside the gene matches. The DNA of the CDR3 is TGTGCCAGCAGCTTATGGGATATTGGGGCTAGCGGGGTATACAATGAGCAGTTCTTC. Residues: CASSLWDIGASGVYNEQFF.

The chain joins TRBV29-1 to TRBJ1-1; 7 positions match TRBD1. J gave up 4 bases and V 1 base, and 9 bases lay outside the gene matches. CDR3 length: 15 amino acids. Germline V gives CDR1 SQVTM, CDR2 ANQGSEA. CDR3 protein: CSVEGSQGIVTEAFF. CDR3 nucleotide sequence: TGCAGCGTTGAAGGTTCACAGGGGATAGTCACTGAAGCTTTCTTT.

This clonotype has only a few counts. The rearrangement links TRBV4-3 to TRBJ2-5; D unclear. The assigned J gene may be wrong: the sequence end matches TRBJ2-7 better. The CDR3 spans 15 residues. Germline CDR1 is LGHNA and CDR2 is YSLEER. CDR3 sequence reads: CASSQELHPDYEQYF. The CDR3 DNA follows: TGCGCCAGCAGCCAAGAGCTTCACCCCGACTACGAGCAGTACTTC.

This clonotype occurred a few times. The rearrangement joins TRBV20-1 to TRBJ2-1; 9 bases agree with TRBD1. This CDR3 spans 14 amino acids. Per the germline V gene, CDR1 is DFQATT and CDR2 is SNEGSKA (reference sequence). J lost 6 bases, V lost 6 bases, and 9 bases had no gene match. CDR3 in amino acids: CSARTGQGSNEQFF. Written as DNA, the CDR3 is TGCAGTGCAAGAACGGGACAGGGATCCAATGAGCAGTTCTTC.

The rearrangement links TRBV20-1 to TRBJ2-5; no reliable D call. CDR3 length equals 14 residues. CDR1 and CDR2 from the germline V gene are DFQATT and SNEGSKA (reference sequence). V was clipped by 1 base and J by 5 bases, with 14 bases between them. CDR3 loop: CSARVPTRRETQYF. The CDR3 DNA reads TGCAGTGCTAGAGTTCCCACGCGACGGGAGACCCAGTACTTC.

The chain combines TRBV4-3 with TRBJ1-6; D is unresolved. The germline V gene has CDR1 LGHNA and CDR2 YSLEER. There are 13 residues in the CDR3. Trimming shortened V by 2 bases and J by 9 bases, and 8 bases separated the two germline ends. CDR3 sequence (DNA): TGCGCCAGCAGCCAACTCGACCGTTCACCCCTCCACTTT. Encoded protein: CASSQLDRSPLHF.

The rearrangement joins TRBV7-2 to TRBJ2-5; possible D gene TRBD1, 6 bases. Trimming shortened V by 1 base and J by 0 bases, and 9 bases separated the two germline ends. This CDR3 contains 15 residues. Germline-derived CDR1 and CDR2 are SGHTA and FQGNSA. The CDR3 nucleotides are TGTGCCAGCAGCTTAGTGGGGGCGGACCAAGAGACCCAGTACTTC. It yields the protein CASSLVGADQETQYF.

The rearrangement links TRBV4-2 to TRBJ2-1; tentative D call: TRBD2 (5 bases). The end of the DNA is better explained by TRBJ2-7, so the J call may be wrong. Looked up from germline, CDR1 is LGHNA and CDR2 is YNFKEQ. The CDR3 is made up of 14 amino acids. The CDR3 here is CASSQGGLYNEQYF. CDR3 DNA sequence: TGTGCCAGCAGCCAGGGCGGACTTTACAATGAGCAGTACTTC.

About this clonotype itself: The DNA is omitted, as the CDR3 cannot be located on it reliably, and the CDR3 follows TCRdb's listing. The J gene is TRBJ2-6, the V gene TRBV28. The CDR3 spans 15 amino acids, including both terminal residues. The V gene's germline CDR1 is MDHEN and CDR2 SYDVKM. The CDR3 here is CASSGFGNGANVLTF.